The entry below describes one T cell receptor beta chain. The CDR3 is 13 amino acids. The germline gives CDR1 LGHDT, CDR2 YNNKEL (reference sequence). The V end was cut by 2 bases, the J end by 6 bases, with 10 bases between. TCRdb reprocessed the RT-PCR reads with MiXCR, giving one entry per CDR3 protein. Of about 520,000 distinct CDR3 sequences detected, roughly 27% appear once; the ten largest clones hold under 2.5%. This entry is derived from a study of response to subunit inactivated influenza vaccine. This rearrangement joins TRBV3-1 to TRBJ1-1; D is unclear. The specimen comprised CD4+ T cells sorted from PBMCs, sampled roughly 5 days after vaccination. This clonotype was sampled from a man between 50 and 59 years old who received an inactivated influenza vaccine. The CDR3 sequence: CASSQWGTAEAFF. The CDR3 bases are TGTGCCAGCAGCCAATGGGGAACAGCTGAAGCTTTCTTT.